The 13 T cell receptor beta chains reported below all come from one sample, sequenced in a study of T cell responses to AZD1222 COVID-19 vaccine. Measured with immunoSEQ multiplex PCR; TCRdb has only the in-frame clones, and not every one. The sample yields tens of thousands of clones, about 84% seen once. Sample: peripheral blood, taken on day 0 of AZD1222 vaccination. These receptors originate from an adult in good health.

This clone appeared once. The rearrangement joins TRBV29-1 to TRBJ2-5; D uncertain. V shed 6 bases and J shed 2 bases, with 7 bases lying between them. The CDR3 is made up of 11 amino acids. The germline gives CDR1 SQVTM, CDR2 ANQGSEA. The CDR3 here is CSVGPQETQYF. The CDR3 DNA follows: TGCAGCGTCGGGCCACAAGAGACCCAGTACTTC. Together with reference TRBV29-1 and TRBJ2-5, the CDR3 gives the full variable domain: SAVISQKPSRDICQRGTSLTIQCQVDSQVTMMFWYRQQPGQSLTLIATANQGSEATYESGFVIDKFPISRPNLTFSTLTVSNMSPEDSSIYLCSVGPQETQYFGPGTRLLVL.

V is TRBV19 and J is TRBJ1-3, with TRBD1 as a possible D gene (6 bases). V gave up 6 bases and J gave up 0 bases, with 12 bases separating them. The CDR3 spans 15 residues. CDR1 is LNHDA and CDR2 is SQIVND in the germline V gene (reference sequence). CDR3 amino acids: CASRPDSISGNTIYF. The CDR3, as DNA: TGTGCCAGTAGGCCGGACAGCATCTCTGGAAACACCATATATTTT.

This clone was recorded a few times. The chain uses TRBV11-2 and TRBJ2-2; 9 nucleotides agree with TRBD2. V gave up 3 bases and J gave up 9 bases; unmatched junction bases: 8. Germline assignment: CDR1 SGHAT and CDR2 FQNNGV. The length of the CDR3 is 15 residues. CDR3 loop: CASSFAGSGSRELFF. For the CDR3, the DNA is TGTGCCAGCAGCTTTGCTGGTAGCGGGAGTAGGGAGCTGTTTTTT.

The V call is TRBV30, the J call TRBJ1-5; 8 bases agree with TRBD1. After removal of 1 base from V and 4 bases from J, the junction contained 9 bases not matched to a gene. Per the germline V gene, CDR1 is GTSNPN and CDR2 is SVGIG (reference sequence). CDR3 length: 16 amino acids. CDR3 sequence (DNA): TGTGCCTGGAGTGCCCTGGGGCAGGGGGCGAATCAGCCCCAGCATTTT. Its protein product is CAWSALGQGANQPQHF.

The chain recombines TRBV5-1 with TRBJ2-5; D assignment may be TRBD1 or TRBD2 (5 bases each). CDR1 and CDR2 from the germline V gene are SGHRS and YFSETQ. Between the trimmed V and J ends, which lost 0 bases and 2 bases, there was a span of 8 bases. This CDR3 contains 14 residues. CDR3 loop: CASSLGGTQETQYF. The CDR3 bases are TGCGCCAGCAGCTTGGGAGGGACGCAAGAGACCCAGTACTTC.

This clone was observed a single time. The rearrangement links TRBV18 to TRBJ1-1; possibly TRBD1 for D (5 bases). The CDR3 runs to 14 residues. The V end was cut by 2 bases, the J end by 4 bases, with 11 bases between. Germline V CDR1 and CDR2: KGHSH, LQKENI. CDR3 amino acids: CASSPKGQGTEAFF. CDR3 nucleotide sequence: TGTGCCAGCTCACCAAAGGGGCAAGGCACTGAAGCTTTCTTT.

The chain links TRBV9 to TRBJ2-3; the D is unclear. V lost 4 bases and J 0 bases, leaving 6 bases between the germline ends. The CDR3 has 13 amino acids. Germline CDR1 reads SGDLS; CDR2 reads YYNGEE. In DNA, the CDR3 is TGTGCCAGCAGCCTCGTAAGCACAGATACGCAGTATTTT. The encoded protein is CASSLVSTDTQYF.

This clone was detected only a few times. The chain recombines TRBV5-6 with TRBJ1-5; TRBD1 might be the D (5 bases). Trimming removed 4 bases from V and 3 bases from J, with 14 bases in between. CDR3 length: 15 amino acids. Germline CDR1 reads SGHDT; CDR2 reads YYEEEE. DNA of the CDR3: TGTGCCAGCAGCCTGATGGAAGGGGTCAATCAGCCCCAGCATTTT. Residues: CASSLMEGVNQPQHF.

As to this clone: The same CDR3 can be traced to other DNA sequences in this sample. This chain links TRBV5-1 with TRBJ1-1; no clear D. CDR3 length: 14 amino acids. Trimming pared 0 bases from V and 1 base from J, leaving 7 bases between. The germline CDR1 and CDR2 sequences are SGHRS and YFSETQ. The CDR3: CASSLEGSNTEAFF. The CDR3 DNA reads TGCGCCAGCAGCTTGGAGGGCTCGAACACTGAAGCTTTCTTT.

V and J are TRBV6-5 and TRBJ1-4; tentatively, D is TRBD1 (6 bases). The CDR3 has 12 residues. Per the germline V gene, CDR1 is MNHEY and CDR2 is SVGAGI. Deletions cut 7 bases from V and 11 bases from J, with 14 bases between. The CDR3 reads CASTEGDLKLFF. CDR3 DNA: TGTGCCAGCACAGAGGGGGATTTGAAACTGTTTTTT.

The rearrangement uses TRBV11-2 and TRBJ2-2, with D tentatively TRBD2 (6 bases). The CDR3 sequence is 15 residues long. Germline V gene sequence: CDR1 SGHAT, CDR2 FQNNGV. With 5 bases removed from V and 3 bases from J, the gap between germline ends came to 13 bases. The CDR3 DNA reads TGTGCCAGCAGCCAGCCGGGACTCTACACCGGGGAGCTGTTTTTT. Translated, it gives CASSQPGLYTGELFF. The whole variable domain, remainder taken from reference TRBV11-2 and TRBJ2-2, is EAGVAQSPRYKIIEKRQSVAFWCNPISGHATLYWYQQILGQGPKLLIQFQNNGVVDDSQLPKDRFSAERLKGVDSTLKIQPAKLEDSAVYLCASSQPGLYTGELFFGEGSRLTVL.

The gene calls are TRBV30 and TRBJ2-3, with D hard to call. Germline V gene sequence: CDR1 GTSNPN, CDR2 SVGIG (reference sequence). The CDR3 covers 13 residues. V was shortened by 3 bases and J by 4 bases, with 11 bases between the two germline ends. The chain's CDR3 is CAWSRESPDTQYF. In DNA form, the CDR3 reads TGTGCCTGGAGCCGAGAATCCCCAGATACGCAGTATTTT.

This chain connects TRBV28 to TRBJ2-5; 11 bases are shared with TRBD2. The germline CDR1 and CDR2 sequences are MDHEN and SYDVKM. The CDR3 runs 15 residues. The trim removed 2 bases at V and 5 bases at J, leaving 4 bases unmatched. CDR3 sequence reads: CASSLLAGGGETQYF. CDR3 nucleotides: TGTGCCAGCAGTTTACTAGCGGGGGGAGGGGAGACCCAGTACTTC.